This T cell receptor beta chain was profiled in a study of T cells in Graves' hyperthyroidism and ophthalmopathy. Study information: The initial diagnosis was the point when peripheral blood was collected, ahead of any treatment. General study results and limits: Most clonotypes that expanded in the thyroid above 0.001 also showed up in blood.

Comment on this clonotype: Its antigen remains unidentified.

Amplification yielded TCR beta CDR3 regions, with RNA transcripts as the source. TCR CDR3 underwent first-round RT-PCR with the HTBI primer set. Each CDR3 protein is one row after TCRdb ran MiXCR on the multiplex PCR reads. The data show 750,000 to 950,000 distinct CDR3 sequences, 38% seen once. This CDR3 contains 14 residues. Germline CDR1 reads ENHRY; CDR2 reads SYGVKD. With 10 bases removed from V and 0 bases from J, the gap between germline ends came to 15 bases. The source material was blood. The rearrangement links TRBV10-3 to TRBJ1-1; weak D call: TRBD1 (6 bases). This clonotype originated in a man aged 18 to 29 with Graves' hyperthyroidism. The CDR3 spells CATTLDSMNTEAFF. In DNA form, the CDR3 reads TGTGCCACCACCCTGGACAGCATGAACACTGAAGCTTTCTTT.